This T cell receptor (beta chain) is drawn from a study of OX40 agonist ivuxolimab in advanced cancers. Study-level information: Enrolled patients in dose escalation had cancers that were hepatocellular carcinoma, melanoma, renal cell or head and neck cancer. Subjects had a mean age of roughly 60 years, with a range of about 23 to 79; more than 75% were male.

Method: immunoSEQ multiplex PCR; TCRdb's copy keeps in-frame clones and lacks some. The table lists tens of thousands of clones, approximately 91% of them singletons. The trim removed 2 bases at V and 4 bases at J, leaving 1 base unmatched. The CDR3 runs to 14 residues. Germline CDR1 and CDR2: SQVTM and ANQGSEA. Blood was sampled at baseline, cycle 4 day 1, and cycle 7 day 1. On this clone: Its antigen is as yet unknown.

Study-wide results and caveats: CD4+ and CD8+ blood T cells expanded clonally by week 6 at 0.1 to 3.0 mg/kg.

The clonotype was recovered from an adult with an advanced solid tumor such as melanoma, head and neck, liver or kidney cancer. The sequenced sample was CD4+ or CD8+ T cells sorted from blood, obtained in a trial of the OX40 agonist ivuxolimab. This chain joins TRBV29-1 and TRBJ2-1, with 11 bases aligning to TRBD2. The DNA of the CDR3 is TGCAGCGTTGAAATAGCGGGGGGGTACAATGAGCAGTTCTTC. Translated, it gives CSVEIAGGYNEQFF.